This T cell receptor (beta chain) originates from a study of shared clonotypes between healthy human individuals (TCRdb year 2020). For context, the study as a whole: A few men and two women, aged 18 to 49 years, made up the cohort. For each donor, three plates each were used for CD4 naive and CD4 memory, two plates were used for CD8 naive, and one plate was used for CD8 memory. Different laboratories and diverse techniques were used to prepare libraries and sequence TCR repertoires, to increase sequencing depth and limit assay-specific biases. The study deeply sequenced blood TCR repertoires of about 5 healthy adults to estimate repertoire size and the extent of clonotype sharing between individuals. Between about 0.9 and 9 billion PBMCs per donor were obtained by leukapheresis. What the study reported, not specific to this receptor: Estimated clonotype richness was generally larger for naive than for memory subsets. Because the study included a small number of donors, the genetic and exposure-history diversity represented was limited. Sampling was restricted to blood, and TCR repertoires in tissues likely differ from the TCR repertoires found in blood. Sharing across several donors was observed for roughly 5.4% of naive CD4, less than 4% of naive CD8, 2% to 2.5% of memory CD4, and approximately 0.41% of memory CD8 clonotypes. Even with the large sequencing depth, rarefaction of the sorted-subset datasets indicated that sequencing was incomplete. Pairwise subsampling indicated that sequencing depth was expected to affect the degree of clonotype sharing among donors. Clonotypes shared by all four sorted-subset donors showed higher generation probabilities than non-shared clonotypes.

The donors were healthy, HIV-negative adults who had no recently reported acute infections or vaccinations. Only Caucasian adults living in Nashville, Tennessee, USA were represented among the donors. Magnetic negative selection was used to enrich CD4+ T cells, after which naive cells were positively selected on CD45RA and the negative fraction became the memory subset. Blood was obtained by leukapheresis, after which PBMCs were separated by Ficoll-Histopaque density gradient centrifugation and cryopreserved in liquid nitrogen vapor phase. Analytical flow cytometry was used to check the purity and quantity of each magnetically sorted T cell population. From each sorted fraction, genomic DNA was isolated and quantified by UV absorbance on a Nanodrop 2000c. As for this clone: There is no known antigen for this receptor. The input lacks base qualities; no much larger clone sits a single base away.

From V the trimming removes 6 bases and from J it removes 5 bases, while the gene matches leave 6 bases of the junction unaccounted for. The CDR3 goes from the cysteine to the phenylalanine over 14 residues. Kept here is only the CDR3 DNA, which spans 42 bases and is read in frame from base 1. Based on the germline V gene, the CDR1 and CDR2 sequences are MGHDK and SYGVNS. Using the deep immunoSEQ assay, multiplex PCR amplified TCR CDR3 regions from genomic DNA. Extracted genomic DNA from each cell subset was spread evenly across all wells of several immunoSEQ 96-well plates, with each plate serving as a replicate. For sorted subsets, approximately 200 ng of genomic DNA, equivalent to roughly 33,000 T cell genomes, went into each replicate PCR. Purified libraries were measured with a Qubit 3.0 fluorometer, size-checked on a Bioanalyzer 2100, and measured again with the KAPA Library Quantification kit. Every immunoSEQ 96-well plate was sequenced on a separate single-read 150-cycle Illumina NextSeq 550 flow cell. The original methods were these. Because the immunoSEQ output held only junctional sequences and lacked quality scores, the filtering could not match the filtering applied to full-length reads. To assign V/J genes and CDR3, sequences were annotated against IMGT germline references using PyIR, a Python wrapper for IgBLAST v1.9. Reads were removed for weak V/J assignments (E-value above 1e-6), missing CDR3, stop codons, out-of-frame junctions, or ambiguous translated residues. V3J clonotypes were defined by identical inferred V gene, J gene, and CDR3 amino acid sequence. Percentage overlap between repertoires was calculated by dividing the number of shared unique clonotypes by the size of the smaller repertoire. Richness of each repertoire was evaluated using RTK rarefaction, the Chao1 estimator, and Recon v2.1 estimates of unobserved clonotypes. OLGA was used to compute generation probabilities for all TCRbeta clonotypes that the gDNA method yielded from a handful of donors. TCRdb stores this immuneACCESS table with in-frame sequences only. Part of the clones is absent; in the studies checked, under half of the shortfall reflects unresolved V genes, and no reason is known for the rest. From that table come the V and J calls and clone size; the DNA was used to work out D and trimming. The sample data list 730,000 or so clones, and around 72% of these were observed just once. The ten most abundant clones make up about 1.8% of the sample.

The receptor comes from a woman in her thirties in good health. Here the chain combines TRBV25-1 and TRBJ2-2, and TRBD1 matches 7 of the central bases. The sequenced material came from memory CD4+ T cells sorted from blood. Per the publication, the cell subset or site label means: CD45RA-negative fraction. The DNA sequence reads TGTGCCAGCAGAAGTAACAGGGGTACCGGGGAGCTGTTTTTT. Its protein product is CASRSNRGTGELFF. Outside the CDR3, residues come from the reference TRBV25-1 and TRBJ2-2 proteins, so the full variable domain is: EADIYQTPRYLVIGTGKKITLECSQTMGHDKMYWYQQDPGMELHLIHYSYGVNSTEKGDLSSESTVSRIRTEHFPLTLESARPSHTSQYLCASRSNRGTGELFFGEGSRLTVL.